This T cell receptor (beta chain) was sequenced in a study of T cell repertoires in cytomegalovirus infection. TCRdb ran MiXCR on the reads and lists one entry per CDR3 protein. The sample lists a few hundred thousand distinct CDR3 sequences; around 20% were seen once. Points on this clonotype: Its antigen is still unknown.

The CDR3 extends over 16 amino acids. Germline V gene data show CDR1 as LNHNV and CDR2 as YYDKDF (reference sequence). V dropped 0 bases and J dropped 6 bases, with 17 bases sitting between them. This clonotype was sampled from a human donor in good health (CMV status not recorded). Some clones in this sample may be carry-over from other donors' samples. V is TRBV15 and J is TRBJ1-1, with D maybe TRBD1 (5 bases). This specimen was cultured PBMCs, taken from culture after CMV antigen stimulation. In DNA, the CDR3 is TGTGCCACCAGCAGAGATGGGAGGGGAGGGAGGCCTGAAGCTTTCTTT. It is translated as CATSRDGRGGRPEAFF. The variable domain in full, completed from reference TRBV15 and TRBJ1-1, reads DAMVIQNPRYQVTQFGKPVTLSCSQTLNHNVMYWYQQKSSQAPKLLFHYYDKDFNNEADTPDNFQSRRPNTSFCFLDIRSPGLGDTAMYLCATSRDGRGGRPEAFFGQGTRLTVV.